This is a list of T cell receptor beta chains from one sample in a study of early T cells in non-severe SARS-CoV-2 infection. TCRdb processed the 5' RACE reads anew with MiXCR; each CDR3 protein has one entry. The profile shows around 57,000 distinct CDR3 sequences, under 15% of them singletons. Source material: whole blood. These receptors came from an adult who was a healthcare worker with PCR-confirmed SARS-CoV-2 infection or an uninfected control (not recorded which). CDR3s include the opening cysteine and the closing phenylalanine or tryptophan. D genes are given only for firm matches. Part of the rows lack a size; the others show once, few, many or a class for expanded clones.

many,TRBJ2-5,TRBV30,.,TGTGCCTGGAGTGTACGGGCCGGCCAAGAGACCCAGTACTTC,CAWSVRAGQETQYF
few,TRBJ2-7,TRBV7-2,.,TGTGCCAGCAGCTTCCACATGCGTGGGGCGGGCGAGCAGTACTTC,CASSFHMRGAGEQYF
.,TRBJ1-5,TRBV2,.,TGTGCCAGCAGTGAAGCGACAGAGTATCAGCCCCAGCATTTT,CASSEATEYQPQHF
.,TRBJ1-1,TRBV6-4,TRBD1,TGTGCCAGCAGTGGAGGGACAGGGGCCACTGAAGCTTTCTTT,CASSGGTGATEAFF
many,TRBJ2-3,TRBV7-2,.,TGTGCCAGCAGCTTAGTTTACGGGATCACAGATACGCAGTATTTT,CASSLVYGITDTQYF
many,TRBJ2-1,TRBV29-1,TRBD2,TGCAGCGCCGGACTAGCGGGAGGCAATGAGCAGTTCTTC,CSAGLAGGNEQFF
many,TRBJ1-2,TRBV11-2,.,TGTGCCAGCAGCTTAGGTCCCTATGGCTACACCTTC,CASSLGPYGYTF
many,TRBJ2-1,TRBV7-9,.,TGTGCCAGCAGCCTCCTTAGGGAGCAGTTCTTC,CASSLLREQFF
.,TRBJ2-7,TRBV4-1,TRBD1,TGCGCCAGCAGCCAGAATACCGGGACAGATTACGAGCAGTACTTC,CASSQNTGTDYEQYF
.,TRBJ1-4,TRBV6-1,.,TGTGCCAGCAGTGCTCAGGGGCCCCCTAATGAAAAACTGTTTTTT,CASSAQGPPNEKLFF
many,TRBJ2-7,TRBV11-2,.,TGTGCCAGCAGCTTAGTACGGCAGACCGAGCAGTACTTC,CASSLVRQTEQYF
many,TRBJ1-4,TRBV11-2,.,TGTGCCAGCAGCTTTGAACATTATGGAGAACTGTTTTTT,CASSFEHYGELFF
many,TRBJ1-6,TRBV7-9,TRBD1,TGTGCCAGCAGCCCCGGGACAGGTGGTTCACCCCTCCACTTT,CASSPGTGGSPLHF
.,TRBJ2-3,TRBV20-1,.,TGCAGTGCGGGTGTGGGGGGCACAGATACGCAGTATTTT,CSAGVGGTDTQYF
many,TRBJ2-1,TRBV11-2,TRBD1,TGTGCCAGCAGCTTGGACAGGGGTCGTGTCAATGAGCAGTTCTTC,CASSLDRGRVNEQFF
few,TRBJ2-3,TRBV12-3/TRBV12-4,.,TGTGCCAGCAGTTCTGGATTTAGGAGCACAGATACGCAGTATTTT,CASSSGFRSTDTQYF
.,TRBJ2-3,TRBV2,.,TGTGCCACGGCCGGGACGGTGTGGCGTCAAGGAACAGATACGCAGTATTTT,CATAGTVWRQGTDTQYF